The subject of this entry is one T cell receptor (beta chain). This sample stems from a study of blood T cell repertoires in COVID-19. TCRdb's copy holds only in-frame clones and misses some; the assay was immunoSEQ multiplex PCR. The sample contains roughly 16,000 clones, under 80% of which appear only once. Germline V lookup: CDR1 SGHAT, CDR2 FQDESV (reference sequence). V lost 2 bases, J lost 3 bases, and 7 bases lay in between. The CDR3 totals 14 residues. Sequencing was performed on peripheral blood. The rearrangement links TRBV11-1 to TRBJ2-2; a possible D gene is TRBD1 (5 bases). The sequence was obtained from a man aged 70 or older with active or convalescent COVID-19. The CDR3 coding sequence is TGTGCCAGCAGCTTACTCAGGGACACCGGGGAGCTGTTTTTT. Translated: CASSLLRDTGELFF.